The TCR beta chain under discussion was sequenced for a study of T cell responses to AZD1222 COVID-19 vaccine. General study points: A reported finding is that nearly half of spike-specific TCRs target unmutated variant regions. Spike-wide coverage was observed for vaccine-associated CD4 TCRs, with dominant responses at 160-218 and 743-854. Without day 14 samples, only post-peak T cell repertoires were studied.

Profiling relied on immunoSEQ multiplex PCR, and the TCRdb table lists in-frame clones only, not all of them. The sample lists around 66,000 clones, approximately 79% occurring once. This clone appeared a single time. Antigen: not known. Germline values: CDR1 SGDLS, CDR2 YYNGEE. CDR3 size: 18 residues. With 0 bases removed from V and 2 bases from J, the gap between germline ends came to 17 bases. The rearrangement links TRBV9 to TRBJ1-4; no clear D. The sequence was obtained from an adult in good health. The specimen comprised peripheral blood, sampled on day 0 of MenACWY control vaccination. The CDR3 bases are TGTGCCAGCAGCGTAGCTCCCATACGCCGCAAGACTAATGAAAAACTGTTTTTT. Translated: CASSVAPIRRKTNEKLFF.